This T cell receptor beta chain derives from a study of blood T cell repertoires in COVID-19. Study summary: Whether acute or convalescent, the COVID-19 samples came from the United States, Italy and Spain. Sample material is recorded as cDNA or gDNA derived from T cells, B-cell-depleted T cells, or PBMCs.

Per the study methods: Estimates of nucleated cell counts were drawn from the amplification of reference gene primers. Clones were sequenced by immunoSEQ multiplex PCR, and TCRdb holds only the in-frame ones, with some missing. V and J calls and clone size come straight from that table; D and trimming were deduced from the DNA. The sample holds about 260,000 clones, roughly nine tenths seen once. This clone was recorded once. Looked up from germline, CDR1 is KGHSH and CDR2 is LQKENI. Trimming cost V 1 base and J 7 bases; bases outside gene matches: 15. This CDR3 is 17 amino acids long. Sequencing was done on a sample of peripheral blood. The clonotype was recovered from a man in his forties who had recovered from COVID-19. This rearrangement joins TRBV18 to TRBJ1-1, with 7 bases fitting TRBD1. The CDR3 region has the DNA TGTGCCAGCTCACCACTGGAGACCGGGACAGCAAACCTTGAAGCTTTCTTT. Residues: CASSPLETGTANLEAFF.